This T cell receptor (beta chain) was captured by sequencing in a study of blood T cells in healthy people across ages. Study context: About one barcoded beta molecule per two T cells was the capture yield of template switching.

Alongside a J-beta primer mix, a sample-barcoded 5' primer served in a second PCR lasting 7 to 11 cycles. MiXCR, applied by TCRdb to the 5' RACE reads, yields one record per CDR3 protein. The sample lists 710,000 or so distinct CDR3 sequences; 32% were seen once. Germline V CDR1 and CDR2: DFQATT, SNEGSKA (reference sequence). The CDR3 loop spans 12 amino acids. With 6 bases removed from V and 2 bases from J, the gap between germline ends came to 10 bases. The sequencing input was blood. V is TRBV20-1 and J is TRBJ1-2; D gene ambiguous. This sequence originates from a woman of 80 years or more in good health. The CDR3 DNA follows: TGCAGTGCCAACACCGACAACTATGGCTACACCTTC. Protein product: CSANTDNYGYTF.